This T cell receptor beta chain is from a study of technical replicates of blood from several donors. TCRdb's copy holds only in-frame clones and misses some; the assay was immunoSEQ multiplex PCR. The table lists about 100,000 clones, 96% of them singletons. Of note for this clone: Compared with germline, one end of the junction differs, possibly owing to a read error.

There are 11 residues in the CDR3. Germline V lookup: CDR1 MNHEY, CDR2 SMNVEV (reference sequence). What was sequenced was T cells isolated from PBMCs. The chain recombines TRBV27 with TRBJ2-1, with D perhaps matching TRBD1 (6 bases). This TCR came from a human donor in good health. CDR3 nucleotide sequence: TGTGCCAGCCGTTTAGGACAGGAGCAGTTCTTC. Its protein product is CASRLGQEQFF.